These T cell receptor beta chains were read from a single sample in a study of T cells after posttransplantation cyclophosphamide. Data came from immunoSEQ multiplex PCR; TCRdb stores just in-frame clones and leaves some out. The table has about 66,000 clones, around 95% seen once. The specimen was PBMCs. These receptors all come from a woman younger than 45 in good health and a related stem cell transplant donor. CDR3s include the opening cysteine and the closing phenylalanine or tryptophan. Each record gives: clone size, D gene, V gene, J gene, CDR3 protein, CDR3 DNA. D genes are given only for firm matches. Clone size is given for some rows only: seen once, a few or many times, or a class if the clone is expanded.

clone_size: -
d_call: TRBD1
v_call: TRBV7-3
j_call: TRBJ1-6
cdr3_aa: CASRYGQGPSPLHF
cdr3_nt: TGTGCCAGCAGATATGGACAGGGACCGTCACCCCTCCACTTT

clone_size: -
d_call: -
v_call: TRBV5-6
j_call: TRBJ2-2
cdr3_aa: CASSLVPGELFF
cdr3_nt: TGTGCCAGCAGCTTAGTTCCCGGGGAGCTGTTTTTT

clone_size: -
d_call: -
v_call: TRBV21-1
j_call: TRBJ2-6
cdr3_aa: CASSDRRDRDTGANVLTF
cdr3_nt: TGTGCCAGCAGCGACCGTAGGGACAGGGACACTGGGGCCAACGTCCTGACTTTC

clone_size: -
d_call: -
v_call: TRBV6-6
j_call: TRBJ1-2
cdr3_aa: CASTPTGTPTWGYTF
cdr3_nt: TGTGCCAGCACTCCAACAGGGACACCCACCTGGGGCTACACCTTC

clone_size: once
d_call: -
v_call: TRBV19
j_call: TRBJ2-3
cdr3_aa: CASSIRGFADTQYF
cdr3_nt: TGTGCCAGTAGTATTCGGGGGTTCGCAGATACGCAGTATTTT

clone_size: -
d_call: TRBD1
v_call: TRBV29-1
j_call: TRBJ2-5
cdr3_aa: CSVRDRGGQETQYF
cdr3_nt: TGCAGCGTTAGGGACAGGGGGGGCCAAGAGACCCAGTACTTC

clone_size: -
d_call: -
v_call: TRBV6-1
j_call: TRBJ1-4
cdr3_aa: CASSAAQATNEKLFF
cdr3_nt: TGTGCCAGCAGTGCCGCCCAGGCAACTAATGAAAAACTGTTTTTT

clone_size: -
d_call: -
v_call: TRBV5-4
j_call: TRBJ1-2
cdr3_aa: CASSSYNYGYTF
cdr3_nt: TGTGCCAGCAGCTCTTACAACTATGGCTACACCTTC

clone_size: -
d_call: -
v_call: TRBV2
j_call: TRBJ2-1
cdr3_aa: CASIYHVGEQFF
cdr3_nt: TGTGCCAGCATTTACCACGTAGGAGAACAGTTCTTC

clone_size: -
d_call: -
v_call: TRBV7-9
j_call: TRBJ1-6
cdr3_aa: CASSQSWGQNSPLHF
cdr3_nt: TGTGCCAGCAGCCAATCTTGGGGGCAAAATTCACCCCTCCACTTT

clone_size: -
d_call: -
v_call: TRBV2
j_call: TRBJ1-4
cdr3_aa: CASSGPSWGAVEKLFF
cdr3_nt: TGTGCCAGCAGTGGGCCTTCTTGGGGGGCGGTTGAAAAACTGTTTTTT

clone_size: once
d_call: TRBD1
v_call: TRBV5-1
j_call: TRBJ1-1
cdr3_aa: CASSLEGAGAATEAFF
cdr3_nt: TGCGCCAGCAGCTTGGAGGGGGCAGGGGCCGCCACTGAAGCTTTCTTT

clone_size: -
d_call: -
v_call: TRBV6-5
j_call: TRBJ2-1
cdr3_aa: CASSYHNEQFF
cdr3_nt: TGTGCCAGCAGTTACCACAATGAGCAGTTCTTC

clone_size: -
d_call: -
v_call: TRBV4-1
j_call: TRBJ2-5
cdr3_aa: CASSQDSQETQYF
cdr3_nt: TGCGCCAGCAGCCAAGACAGCCAAGAGACCCAGTACTTC

clone_size: once
d_call: TRBD2
v_call: TRBV5-1
j_call: TRBJ2-2
cdr3_aa: CASSTTGRDTGELFF
cdr3_nt: TGCGCCAGCAGCACAACCGGGAGGGACACCGGGGAGCTGTTTTTT

clone_size: -
d_call: TRBD2
v_call: TRBV9
j_call: TRBJ2-5
cdr3_aa: CASSVGGASGGEETQYF
cdr3_nt: TGTGCCAGCAGCGTAGGTGGGGCTAGCGGGGGGGAAGAGACCCAGTACTTC

clone_size: once
d_call: TRBD2
v_call: TRBV4-2
j_call: TRBJ2-3
cdr3_aa: CASSHTTSGGNTDTQYF
cdr3_nt: TGTGCCAGCAGCCATACGACTAGCGGGGGGAACACAGATACGCAGTATTTT

clone_size: -
d_call: TRBD1
v_call: TRBV19
j_call: TRBJ1-5
cdr3_aa: CASKWRDSHNQPQHF
cdr3_nt: TGTGCCAGTAAGTGGCGGGACAGTCACAATCAGCCCCAGCATTTT

clone_size: once
d_call: TRBD1
v_call: TRBV19
j_call: TRBJ1-2
cdr3_aa: CASSIRAGTGFYGYTF
cdr3_nt: TGTGCCAGTAGTATACGGGCGGGGACAGGGTTCTATGGCTACACCTTC

clone_size: few
d_call: TRBD1
v_call: TRBV6-1
j_call: TRBJ2-3
cdr3_aa: CASSEGQGATDTQYF
cdr3_nt: TGTGCCAGCAGTGAAGGACAGGGGGCGACAGATACGCAGTATTTT

clone_size: -
d_call: -
v_call: TRBV18
j_call: TRBJ1-4
cdr3_aa: CASSPRGAEKLFF
cdr3_nt: TGTGCCAGCTCACCCCGGGGAGCAGAAAAACTGTTTTTT

clone_size: once
d_call: -
v_call: TRBV5-1
j_call: TRBJ1-2
cdr3_aa: CASSPGTSNYGYTF
cdr3_nt: TGCGCCAGCAGCCCGGGGACATCAAACTATGGCTACACCTTC

clone_size: -
d_call: TRBD1
v_call: TRBV5-1
j_call: TRBJ1-6
cdr3_aa: CASSQGTGVYSPLHF
cdr3_nt: TGCGCCAGCAGCCAAGGGACAGGGGTCTATTCACCCCTCCACTTT

clone_size: -
d_call: TRBD1
v_call: TRBV19
j_call: TRBJ2-1
cdr3_aa: CASSDFRTGHVNEQFF
cdr3_nt: TGTGCCAGTAGTGACTTCCGGACAGGGCACGTCAATGAGCAGTTCTTC

clone_size: once
d_call: -
v_call: TRBV11-2
j_call: TRBJ2-2
cdr3_aa: CASSLKLGDTGELFF
cdr3_nt: TGTGCCAGCAGCTTAAAGTTGGGGGACACCGGGGAGCTGTTTTTT

clone_size: -
d_call: TRBD2
v_call: TRBV4-3
j_call: TRBJ2-7
cdr3_aa: CASSQDPSGAYEQYF
cdr3_nt: TGCGCCAGCAGCCAAGACCCTAGCGGGGCTTACGAGCAGTACTTC

clone_size: -
d_call: TRBD1
v_call: TRBV6-4
j_call: TRBJ1-5
cdr3_aa: CASSDTDRGVQPQHF
cdr3_nt: TGTGCCAGCAGTGACACGGACAGGGGTGTTCAGCCCCAGCATTTT

clone_size: -
d_call: -
v_call: TRBV5-1
j_call: TRBJ2-3
cdr3_aa: CASSGGPDTQYF
cdr3_nt: TGCGCCAGCTCCGGAGGGCCAGATACGCAGTATTTT

clone_size: -
d_call: TRBD1
v_call: TRBV6-5
j_call: TRBJ2-7
cdr3_aa: CASSLRAGTDYEQYF
cdr3_nt: TGTGCCAGCAGTTTGCGCGCCGGGACAGATTACGAGCAGTACTTC